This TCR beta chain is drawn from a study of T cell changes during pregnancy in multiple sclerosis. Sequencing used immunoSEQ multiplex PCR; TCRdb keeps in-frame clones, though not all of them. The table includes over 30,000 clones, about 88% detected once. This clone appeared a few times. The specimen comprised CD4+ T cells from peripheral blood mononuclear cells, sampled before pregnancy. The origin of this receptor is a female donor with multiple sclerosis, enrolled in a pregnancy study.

The CDR3 here is CASSTGTRSEAFF. In nucleotides, the CDR3 is TGTGCCAGCAGCACAGGGACAAGGAGTGAAGCTTTCTTT. The rearrangement uses TRBV9 and TRBJ1-1; the D gene is possibly TRBD1 (6 bases). V was trimmed by 4 bases and J by 7 bases, leaving 14 bases between them. This CDR3 comprises 13 residues. Germline CDR1 SGDLS, CDR2 YYNGEE. The full variable domain, in which reference TRBV9 and TRBJ1-1 provide the parts outside the CDR3, is DSGVTQTPKHLITATGQRVTLRCSPRSGDLSVYWYQQSLDQGLQFLIQYYNGEERAKGNILERFSAQQFPDLHSELNLSSLELGDSALYFCASSTGTRSEAFFGQGTRLTVV.